In its sample, the clone carrying this TCR beta chain was seen a few times. This sample is drawn from a study of blood T cell repertoires in COVID-19. Study-level background: Spain, Italy and the United States supplied samples that represented acute and convalescent COVID-19. T cells, B-cell-depleted T cells, or PBMCs supplied cDNA or gDNA.

Original processing methods: Estimated nucleated cell counts came from reference gene primer amplification. Data came from immunoSEQ multiplex PCR; TCRdb stores just in-frame clones and leaves some out. From that table come the V and J calls and clone size; the DNA was used to work out D and trimming. This sample has roughly 100,000 clones, with 80% to 90% found just once. Trimming took off 3 bases at V and 7 bases at J, with 6 bases between the two ends. This CDR3 is 12 amino acids long. The germline V gene encodes CDR1 MNHEY and CDR2 SMNVEV (reference sequence). The clonotype was recovered from a man between 35 and 55 years old with active or convalescent COVID-19. This chain uses TRBV27 with TRBJ2-2; no firm D call. Sequencing used peripheral blood. This CDR3 is CASSFSVGELFF. In nucleotides, the CDR3 is TGTGCCAGCAGTTTTTCCGTCGGGGAGCTGTTTTTT.